One and the same sample provided the 31 T cell receptor beta chains below, sequenced in a study of OX40 agonist ivuxolimab in advanced cancers. TCRdb's copy holds only in-frame clones and misses some; the assay was immunoSEQ multiplex PCR. Counted here are over 55,000 clones, 84% occurring once; the ten biggest clones make up nearly 0.8%. Specimen: CD4+ or CD8+ T cells sorted from blood, collected in a trial of the OX40 agonist ivuxolimab. These receptor sequences come from an adult with an advanced solid tumor such as melanoma, head and neck, liver or kidney cancer.

As for this clone: One end of the junction does not line up with germline, which may come from a read error. The chain combines TRBV9 with TRBJ2-2; TRBD2 agrees at 8 bases. CDR1 and CDR2 (germline): SGDLS, YYNGEE. This CDR3 is 12 amino acids long. As DNA, the CDR3 is TGTGCCAGCAGCCCATATAGCGGGAAGCTGTTTTTT. As protein: CASSPYSGKLFF.

CDR3 in DNA: TGTGCCAGCAGTTTATACGGGAGAGGAGGCAAAGAGACCCAGTACTTC. Its translation: CASSLYGRGGKETQYF. The rearrangement joins TRBV27 to TRBJ2-5, with D maybe TRBD2 (6 bases). Germline V gene sequence: CDR1 MNHEY, CDR2 SMNVEV (reference sequence). The CDR3 totals 16 residues. Trimming stripped 1 base from V and 3 bases from J, with 15 bases between.

The chain joins TRBV6-1 to TRBJ1-1, with D unclear. The V gene lost 7 bases and the J gene lost 0 bases, with 9 bases spanning the gap. The CDR3 consists of 13 residues. Germline V gives CDR1 MNHNS, CDR2 SASEGT. The CDR3 region is CASTPTLNTEAFF. The DNA for the CDR3 is TGTGCCAGCACCCCGACACTGAACACTGAAGCTTTCTTT.

The V and J genes are TRBV5-1 and TRBJ2-2; D is uncertain. V lost 4 bases, J lost 1 base, and 20 bases lay in between. The CDR3 consists of 18 residues. Germline values: CDR1 SGHRS, CDR2 YFSETQ. In DNA form, the CDR3 reads TGCGCCAGCAGCCGGTCCCTCCTCTCGGGTCGGAACACCGGGGAGCTGTTTTTT. This codes for CASSRSLLSGRNTGELFF.

This clone was detected only a few times. The rearrangement joins TRBV28 to TRBJ2-3; a weak D match, TRBD1 (5 bases). V lost 3 bases, J lost 5 bases, and 21 bases lay in between. Germline loops: CDR1 MDHEN, CDR2 SYDVKM. The CDR3 loop spans 17 amino acids. CDR3 sequence reads: CASSFNLPGLRKDTQYF. The CDR3 region has the DNA TGTGCCAGCAGTTTTAATCTCCCAGGGCTCAGGAAAGATACGCAGTATTTT.

This clone showed up just once. The genes are TRBV7-8 and TRBJ2-5, with D unclear. Trimming left V 2 bases short and J 8 bases short, with 12 bases between. The germline V gene encodes CDR1 SGHVS and CDR2 FQNEAQ. The length of the CDR3 is 13 residues. CDR3 loop: CASSLSAAKTQYF. CDR3 in DNA: TGTGCCAGCAGCTTATCTGCCGCGAAAACCCAGTACTTC.

V gene TRBV6-1 combines with J gene TRBJ1-5, with a weak D call TRBD1 (5 bases). Per germline, CDR1 MNHNS and CDR2 SASEGT. Between the trimmed V and J ends, which lost 2 bases and 2 bases, there was a span of 16 bases. The CDR3 extends over 17 amino acids. In DNA form, the CDR3 reads TGTGCCAGCAGTGAAAGGGCGGGGGGTGTTGGCAATCAGCCCCAGCATTTT. This sequence encodes CASSERAGGVGNQPQHF.

The chain uses TRBV11-2 and TRBJ2-3, with TRBD2 matching 9 bases. CDR3 size: 16 residues. Germline values: CDR1 SGHAT, CDR2 FQNNGV. Trimming at V came to 2 bases and at J to 2 bases, leaving 5 bases not matched to a gene. The chain's CDR3 is CASSLRAGGVTDTQYF. As DNA, the CDR3 is TGTGCCAGCAGCTTACGAGCGGGGGGCGTCACAGATACGCAGTATTTT. Complete variable domain (other parts from reference TRBV11-2 and TRBJ2-3): EAGVAQSPRYKIIEKRQSVAFWCNPISGHATLYWYQQILGQGPKLLIQFQNNGVVDDSQLPKDRFSAERLKGVDSTLKIQPAKLEDSAVYLCASSLRAGGVTDTQYFGPGTRLTVL.

The chain joins TRBV11-2 to TRBJ2-3, with TRBD2 matching 12 bases. CDR1 SGHAT and CDR2 FQNNGV come from the germline V gene. V lost 7 bases to trimming and J lost 5 bases; unmatched junction nucleotides: 10. There are 16 residues in the CDR3. CDR3 bases: TGTGCCAGCAACTCAGGACTAGCGGGGAGTGTAGATACGCAGTATTTT. Residues: CASNSGLAGSVDTQYF.

The chain carries TRBV29-1 and TRBJ1-1; 8 bases agree with TRBD1. V was pared by 5 bases and J by 1 base, with 9 bases of the junction left unmatched. This CDR3 contains 15 residues. CDR1 is SQVTM, CDR2 ANQGSEA, per germline. CDR3 bases: TGCAGCGTTAAGCCCTGGACAGGGTCGAACACTGAAGCTTTCTTT. This gives the protein CSVKPWTGSNTEAFF.

The chain employs TRBV28 and TRBJ1-5; 9 positions agree with TRBD1. Losses at the gene ends were 7 bases for V and 4 bases for J; bases not matched to a gene: 11. The CDR3 sequence is 16 residues long. Germline V CDR1 and CDR2: MDHEN, SYDVKM. The CDR3 DNA is TGTGCCAGCACCCGGATACAGGGGGCGGGTAATCAGCCCCAGCATTTT. This gives the protein CASTRIQGAGNQPQHF.

The rearrangement joins TRBV30 to TRBJ1-6, with TRBD1 as a possible D gene (5 bases). This CDR3 region has 15 residues. Germline CDR1 reads GTSNPN; CDR2 reads SVGIG (reference sequence). V lost 4 bases and J 0 bases, leaving 10 bases between the germline ends. Written as DNA, the CDR3 is TGTGCCTGGATTGGGGGGAGCTCCTATAATTCACCCCTCCACTTT. Its protein product is CAWIGGSSYNSPLHF.

The chain carries TRBV5-1 and TRBJ2-3, with D tentatively TRBD1 (6 bases). In germline, CDR1 is SGHRS, CDR2 YFSETQ. V dropped 4 bases and J dropped 2 bases, with 17 bases sitting between them. The CDR3 runs 16 residues. Here the CDR3 reads CASSPRQASNTDTQYF. DNA of the CDR3: TGCGCCAGCAGCCCGAGACAGGCCTCAAACACAGATACGCAGTATTTT.

V and J are TRBV6-1 and TRBJ1-1, with a weak D call TRBD1 (6 bases). Germline CDR1 and CDR2: MNHNS and SASEGT. The CDR3 consists of 14 residues. The germline V and J ends were trimmed by 5 bases and 0 bases, with 10 bases remaining between them. CDR3 in amino acids: CASSTGTMNTEAFF. The CDR3 nucleotides read TGTGCCAGCAGTACAGGGACCATGAACACTGAAGCTTTCTTT.

This CDR3 is CAWSVLSGTTEAFF. DNA of the CDR3: TGTGCCTGGAGTGTACTGTCAGGGACTACTGAAGCTTTCTTT. The chain links TRBV30 to TRBJ1-1; D is perhaps TRBD1 (5 bases). The CDR3 loop spans 14 amino acids. The ends were cut back, 0 bases at V and 5 bases at J, with 13 bases in the middle. Germline CDR1 reads GTSNPN; CDR2 reads SVGIG (reference sequence).

The chain links TRBV28 to TRBJ1-5; D possibly corresponds to TRBD1 (6 bases). Trimming took 6 bases from V and 2 from J, leaving 17 bases between them. The germline gives CDR1 MDHEN, CDR2 SYDVKM. The CDR3 totals 16 residues. CDR3 in DNA: TGTGCCAGCAGCCAGTGGGGGGGCCTGGGCAATCAGCCCCAGCATTTT. This gives the protein CASSQWGGLGNQPQHF. The variable domain in full, completed from reference TRBV28 and TRBJ1-5, reads DVKVTQSSRYLVKRTGEKVFLECVQDMDHENMFWYRQDPGLGLRLIYFSYDVKMKEKGDIPEGYSVSREKKERFSLILESASTNQTSMYLCASSQWGGLGNQPQHFGDGTRLSIL.

The rearrangement uses TRBV5-5 and TRBJ2-3; TRBD1 agrees at 7 bases. Trimming removed 2 bases from V and 4 bases from J; junction bases left unmatched: 4. This CDR3 region has 14 residues. Per germline, CDR1 SGHKS and CDR2 YYEKEE (reference sequence). The CDR3 DNA follows: TGTGCCAGCAGCTTCACAGGGGTAGCAGATACGCAGTATTTT. It translates to CASSFTGVADTQYF.

The chain carries TRBV4-2 and TRBJ2-1; D might be TRBD1 or TRBD2, each matching 6 bases. Trimming took 3 bases from V and 0 from J, leaving 15 bases between them. This CDR3 is 17 amino acids long. Germline V gene lookup returns CDR1 LGHNA and CDR2 YNFKEQ. CDR3 sequence reads: CASSHPGGSSSYNEQFF. The DNA of the CDR3 is TGTGCCAGCAGCCACCCCGGGGGCTCCAGCTCCTACAATGAGCAGTTCTTC.

The chain carries TRBV4-2 and TRBJ2-3; a possible D gene is TRBD2 (6 bases). CDR1 is LGHNA, CDR2 YNFKEQ, per germline. Trimming pared 0 bases from V and 0 bases from J, leaving 13 bases between. There are 17 residues in the CDR3. In nucleotides, the CDR3 is TGTGCCAGCAGCCAAGAAGTCCGAGGGACTAGCACAGATACGCAGTATTTT. Its protein product is CASSQEVRGTSTDTQYF.

The chain carries TRBV5-6 and TRBJ1-6; no clear D. From germline, CDR1 is SGHDT and CDR2 YYEEEE. This CDR3 region has 17 residues. The V gene lost 3 bases and the J gene lost 0 bases, with 13 bases spanning the gap. Written as DNA, the CDR3 is TGTGCCAGCAGCTCAACGCGGACGAGCTCCTATAATTCACCCCTCCACTTT. Protein sequence: CASSSTRTSSYNSPLHF. The full variable domain, with the rest looked up from reference TRBV5-6 and TRBJ1-6, is DAGVTQSPTHLIKTRGQQVTLRCSPKSGHDTVSWYQQALGQGPQFIFQYYEEEERQRGNFPDRFSGHQFPNYSSELNVNALLLGDSALYLCASSSTRTSSYNSPLHFGNGTRLTVT.

The V and J genes are TRBV2 and TRBJ2-2, with 10 bases lining up with TRBD2. The CDR3 sequence is 14 residues long. The germline V gene encodes CDR1 SNHLY and CDR2 FYNNEI. With 5 bases clipped from V and 7 bases from J, the junction kept 4 bases outside the gene matches. As DNA, the CDR3 is TGTGCCAGCAGTAGGGCTAGCGGGAGCGGGGAGCTGTTTTTT. Amino acid sequence: CASSRASGSGELFF. The variable domain in full, completed from reference TRBV2 and TRBJ2-2, reads EPEVTQTPSHQVTQMGQEVILRCVPISNHLYFYWYRQILGQKVEFLVSFYNNEISEKSEIFDDQFSVERPDGSNFTLKIRSTKLEDSAMYFCASSRASGSGELFFGEGSRLTVL.

This clone has more than one count but fewer than ten. Other DNA sequences in this specimen translate into the identical CDR3. This sequence joins TRBV6-1 and TRBJ2-7; 10 nucleotides agree with TRBD2. Germline V gives CDR1 MNHNS, CDR2 SASEGT. The CDR3 is made up of 16 amino acids. V dropped 1 base and J dropped 0; count of bases not matched to a gene: 3. In DNA form, the CDR3 reads TGTGCCAGCAGTGAAGGACTAGCGGGCATCTCCTACGAGCAGTACTTC. Translation: CASSEGLAGISYEQYF.

The rearrangement uses TRBV4-2 and TRBJ1-3, with D perhaps TRBD1 (6 bases). Germline V CDR1 and CDR2: LGHNA, YNFKEQ. Trimming pared 0 bases from V and 0 bases from J, leaving 12 bases between. The CDR3 extends over 17 amino acids. CDR3 sequence (DNA): TGTGCCAGCAGCCAAGAGGGGGGGCAGAACTCTGGAAACACCATATATTTT. This encodes CASSQEGGQNSGNTIYF.

This clone was detected ten times or more. This chain uses TRBV7-9 with TRBJ2-7; TRBD1 matches at 7 bases. This CDR3 is 14 amino acids long. Trimming at V came to 5 bases and at J to 10 bases, leaving 14 bases not matched to a gene. CDR1 SEHNR and CDR2 FQNEAQ come from the germline V gene (reference sequence). The CDR3 sequence: CASSPGGSQASQYF. DNA of the CDR3: TGTGCCAGCAGCCCAGGGGGTAGCCAAGCGAGCCAGTACTTC.

This sequence joins TRBV11-3 and TRBJ2-1, with D perhaps TRBD1 or TRBD2 (6 bases each). CDR1 is SGHNT, CDR2 YENEEA, per germline. V was pared by 0 bases and J by 13 bases, with 19 bases between. The CDR3 spans 15 residues. CDR3 loop: CASSLDSLRGDPQFF. In DNA, the CDR3 is TGTGCCAGCAGCTTAGACTCCCTGAGGGGGGATCCCCAGTTCTTC.

This chain connects TRBV28 to TRBJ1-5; maybe TRBD1 (6 bases). The V and J ends lost 4 bases and 0 bases respectively, with 16 bases between them. Germline CDR1 is MDHEN and CDR2 is SYDVKM. The CDR3 length is 17 residues. The CDR3 loop reads CASSSPDSPYSNQPQHF. The CDR3 region has the DNA TGTGCCAGCAGTTCGCCGGACAGTCCTTATAGCAATCAGCCCCAGCATTTT.

The chain uses TRBV7-9 and TRBJ1-1; the D is unclear. CDR1 SEHNR and CDR2 FQNEAQ come from the germline V gene (reference sequence). The CDR3 is 12 residues long. V was trimmed by 6 bases and J by 7 bases, leaving 12 bases between them. CDR3 DNA sequence: TGTGCCAGCAGTTTGCTTGGTAGTGAAGCTTTCTTT. It codes for CASSLLGSEAFF.

V is TRBV6-6 and J is TRBJ1-2; TRBD1 aligns across 9 bases. This CDR3 is built from 14 residues. Germline V gene sequence: CDR1 MNHNY, CDR2 SVGAGI (reference sequence). The trim removed 0 bases at V and 6 bases at J, leaving 2 bases unmatched. CDR3 bases: TGTGCCAGCAGTTACTCGACAGGGGGAAATGGCTACACCTTC. Amino acid sequence: CASSYSTGGNGYTF.

The chain combines TRBV5-4 with TRBJ2-1, with TRBD2 as a possible D gene (6 bases). Looked up from germline, CDR1 is SGHNT and CDR2 is YYREEE (reference sequence). V gave up 4 bases and J gave up 2 bases, with 13 bases separating them. This CDR3 is built from 15 residues. CDR3 residues: CASSRPGSAYNEQFF. In DNA form, the CDR3 reads TGTGCCAGCAGCCGTCCCGGGAGCGCCTACAATGAGCAGTTCTTC.

The chain has TRBV10-3 and TRBJ2-3; D is perhaps TRBD2 (6 bases). V was pared by 8 bases and J by 2 bases, with 14 bases between. CDR3 length equals 14 residues. The germline CDR1 and CDR2 sequences are ENHRY and SYGVKD. The CDR3 reads CAIRAGLTTDTQYF. CDR3 bases: TGTGCCATCCGGGCGGGACTGACCACAGATACGCAGTATTTT.

The V gene is TRBV14, the J gene TRBJ2-1, with TRBD2 matching 7 bases. Trimming took 6 bases from V and 3 from J; bases not matched to a gene: 5. The CDR3 loop spans 14 amino acids. Germline CDR1 and CDR2: SGHDN and FVKESK. CDR3 DNA sequence: TGTGCCAGCAGGTGGGGCGGGAGCTACAATGAGCAGTTCTTC. Translation: CASRWGGSYNEQFF.